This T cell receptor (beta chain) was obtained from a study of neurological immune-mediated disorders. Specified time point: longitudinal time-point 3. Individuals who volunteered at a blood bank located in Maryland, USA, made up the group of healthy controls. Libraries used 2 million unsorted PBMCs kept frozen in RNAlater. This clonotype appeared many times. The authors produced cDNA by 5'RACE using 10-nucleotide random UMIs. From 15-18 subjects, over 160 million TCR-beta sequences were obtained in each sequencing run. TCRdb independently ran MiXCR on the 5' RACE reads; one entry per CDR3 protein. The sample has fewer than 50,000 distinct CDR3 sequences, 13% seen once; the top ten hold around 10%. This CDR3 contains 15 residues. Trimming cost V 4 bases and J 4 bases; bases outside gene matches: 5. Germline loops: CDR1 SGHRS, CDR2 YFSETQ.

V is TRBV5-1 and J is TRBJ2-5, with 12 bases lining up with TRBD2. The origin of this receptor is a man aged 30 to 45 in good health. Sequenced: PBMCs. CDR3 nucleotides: TGCGCCAGCAGCGAAGGGACTAGCGGGTTAGAGACCCAGTACTTC. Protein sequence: CASSEGTSGLETQYF.